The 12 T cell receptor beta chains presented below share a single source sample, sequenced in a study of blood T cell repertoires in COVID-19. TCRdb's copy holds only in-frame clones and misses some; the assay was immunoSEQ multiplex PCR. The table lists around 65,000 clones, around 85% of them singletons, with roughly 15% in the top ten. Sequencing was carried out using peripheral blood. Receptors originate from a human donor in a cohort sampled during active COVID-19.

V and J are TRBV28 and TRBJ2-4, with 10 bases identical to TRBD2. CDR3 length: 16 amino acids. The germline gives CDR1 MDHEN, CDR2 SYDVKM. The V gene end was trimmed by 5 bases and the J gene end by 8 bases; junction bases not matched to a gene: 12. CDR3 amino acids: CASSPQLAGLGYIQYF. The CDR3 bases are TGTGCCAGCAGTCCCCAACTAGCGGGATTAGGGTACATTCAGTACTTC.

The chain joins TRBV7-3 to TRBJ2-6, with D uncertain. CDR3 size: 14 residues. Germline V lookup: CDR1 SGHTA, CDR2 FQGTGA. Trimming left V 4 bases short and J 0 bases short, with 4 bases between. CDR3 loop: CASSSHSGANVLTF. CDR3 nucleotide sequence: TGTGCCAGCAGCTCCCACTCTGGGGCCAACGTCCTGACTTTC.

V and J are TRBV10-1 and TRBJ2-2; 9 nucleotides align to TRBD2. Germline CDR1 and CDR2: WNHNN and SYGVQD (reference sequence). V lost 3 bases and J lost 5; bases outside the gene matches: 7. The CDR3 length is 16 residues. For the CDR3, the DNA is TGCGCCAGCAGTGATCGCGGGAGGGCCGGGACCGGGGAGCTGTTTTTT. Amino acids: CASSDRGRAGTGELFF.

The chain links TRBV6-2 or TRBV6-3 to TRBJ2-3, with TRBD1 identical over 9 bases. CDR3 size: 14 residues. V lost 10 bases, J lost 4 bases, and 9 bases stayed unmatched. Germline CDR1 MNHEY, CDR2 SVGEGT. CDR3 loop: CATSRDRASDTQYF. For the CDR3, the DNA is TGTGCCACCAGCCGGGACAGGGCGTCAGATACGCAGTATTTT.

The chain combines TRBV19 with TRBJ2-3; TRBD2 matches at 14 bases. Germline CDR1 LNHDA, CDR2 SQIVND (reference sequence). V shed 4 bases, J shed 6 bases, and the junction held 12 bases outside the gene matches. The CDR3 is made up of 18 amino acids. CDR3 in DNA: TGTGCCAGTAGTAGCCCCCGAGGTCGACTAGCGGGGGGGGATACGCAGTATTTT. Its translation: CASSSPRGRLAGGDTQYF.

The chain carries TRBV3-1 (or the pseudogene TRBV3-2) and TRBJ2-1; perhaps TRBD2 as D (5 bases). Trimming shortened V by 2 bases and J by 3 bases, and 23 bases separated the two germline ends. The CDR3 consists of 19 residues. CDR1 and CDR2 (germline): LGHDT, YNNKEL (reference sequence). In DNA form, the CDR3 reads TGTGCCAGCAGCCAATGGATGGTAGGAGGACTGGGCCTCTACAATGAGCAGTTCTTC. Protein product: CASSQWMVGGLGLYNEQFF.

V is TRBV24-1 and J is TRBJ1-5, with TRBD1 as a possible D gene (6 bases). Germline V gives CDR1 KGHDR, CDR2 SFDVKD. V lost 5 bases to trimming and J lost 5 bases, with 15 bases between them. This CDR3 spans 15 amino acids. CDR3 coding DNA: TGTGCCACCAGTGGACAAGGGGGTGGACATCAGCCCCAGCATTTT. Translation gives CATSGQGGGHQPQHF.

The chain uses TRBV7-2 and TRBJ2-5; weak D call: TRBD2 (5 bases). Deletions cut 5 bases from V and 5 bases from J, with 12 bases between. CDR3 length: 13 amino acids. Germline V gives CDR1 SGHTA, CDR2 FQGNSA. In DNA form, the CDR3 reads TGTGCCAGCAGCCGACTACGAGAGGAGACCCAGTACTTC. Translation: CASSRLREETQYF.

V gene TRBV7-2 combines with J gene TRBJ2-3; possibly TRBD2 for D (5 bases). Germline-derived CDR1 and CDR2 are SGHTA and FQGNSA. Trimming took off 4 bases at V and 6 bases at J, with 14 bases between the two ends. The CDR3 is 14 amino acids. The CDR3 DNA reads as TGTGCCAGCAGCTCCTCGAGGGTGTCGGATACGCAGTATTTT. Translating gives CASSSSRVSDTQYF.

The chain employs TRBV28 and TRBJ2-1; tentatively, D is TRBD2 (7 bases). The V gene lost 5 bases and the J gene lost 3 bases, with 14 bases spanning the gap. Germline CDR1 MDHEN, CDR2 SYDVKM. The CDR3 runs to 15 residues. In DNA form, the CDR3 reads TGTGCCAGCAGTGCCCAAGCGGGACACTACAATGAGCAGTTCTTC. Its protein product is CASSAQAGHYNEQFF.

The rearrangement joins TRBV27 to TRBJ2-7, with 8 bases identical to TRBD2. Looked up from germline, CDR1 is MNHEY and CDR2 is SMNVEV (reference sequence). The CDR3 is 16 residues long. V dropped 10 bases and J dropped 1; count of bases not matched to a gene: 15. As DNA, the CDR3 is TGTGCCAAACCTCCGACGCCCGGGACTAGTTCCTACGAGCAGTACTTC. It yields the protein CAKPPTPGTSSYEQYF.

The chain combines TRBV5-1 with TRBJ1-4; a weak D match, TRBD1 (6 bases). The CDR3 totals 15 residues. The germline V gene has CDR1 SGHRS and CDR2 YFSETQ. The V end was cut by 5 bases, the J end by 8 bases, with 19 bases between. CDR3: CASSPDGLRGEKLFF. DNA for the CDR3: TGCGCCAGCAGTCCTGACGGCTTAAGGGGGGAAAAACTGTTTTTT. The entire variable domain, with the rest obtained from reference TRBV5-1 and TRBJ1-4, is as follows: KAGVTQTPRYLIKTRGQQVTLSCSPISGHRSVSWYQQTPGQGLQFLFEYFSETQRNKGNFPGRFSGRQFSNSRSEMNVSTLELGDSALYLCASSPDGLRGEKLFFGSGTQLSVL.